This TCR beta chain is drawn from a study of T cell repertoires in cytomegalovirus infection. Study-wide background: Public TCR beta signatures marked donors with CMV infection and the matching HLA. Study-level findings and limits: The cumulative frequency of public TCR beta families identified carriers of CMV plus the relevant HLA. HLA-C-restricted CMV clonotypes gave the most frequent clonotype in two of eight donors.

In TCRdb, the reads were re-called with MiXCR into one record per CDR3 protein. The sample consists of about 700,000 distinct CDR3 sequences, around 31% of them appearing once. With regard to this clonotype: The antigen is not known.

V lost 0 bases and J 0 bases, leaving 7 bases between the germline ends. Germline V gene sequence: CDR1 SGHRS, CDR2 YFSETQ. The length of the CDR3 is 15 residues. This specimen consisted of cultured PBMCs, obtained from culture after CMV antigen stimulation. This TCR was recovered from a human donor in good health (CMV status not recorded). Some clones in this sample may be carry-over from other donors' samples. The genes are TRBV5-1 and TRBJ1-5; no firm D call. DNA of the CDR3: TGCGCCAGCAGCTTGGGCCCCAATAGCAATCAGCCCCAGCATTTT. It codes for CASSLGPNSNQPQHF.